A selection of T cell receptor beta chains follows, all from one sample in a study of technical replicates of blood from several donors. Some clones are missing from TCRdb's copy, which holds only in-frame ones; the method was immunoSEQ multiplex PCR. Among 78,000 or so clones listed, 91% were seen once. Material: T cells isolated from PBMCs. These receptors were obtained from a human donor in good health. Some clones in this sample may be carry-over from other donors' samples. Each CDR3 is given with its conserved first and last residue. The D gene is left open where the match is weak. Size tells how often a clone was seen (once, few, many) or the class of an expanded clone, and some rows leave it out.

CDR3 DNA: TGTGCCAGCTCATCTTCGGGACAGGGGTTCGGTGAGCAGTACTTC; CDR3 protein: CASSSSGQGFGEQYF; clone size: -; V gene: TRBV18; J gene: TRBJ2-7; D gene: TRBD1
CDR3 DNA: TGTGCCAGCAGCGAAGGACAGGCCTTCCCCTCTGGGGCCAACGTCCTGACTTTC; CDR3 protein: CASSEGQAFPSGANVLTF; clone size: -; V gene: TRBV7-9; J gene: TRBJ2-6; D gene: TRBD1
CDR3 DNA: TGCAGCGTTGTTATTTGGGCCGAGCAGTTCTTC; CDR3 protein: CSVVIWAEQFF; clone size: -; V gene: TRBV29-1; J gene: TRBJ2-1; D gene: -
CDR3 DNA: TGTGCCAGCTCACCACGGCCGGGTCGAGAAGAGACCCAGTACTTC; CDR3 protein: CASSPRPGREETQYF; clone size: -; V gene: TRBV18; J gene: TRBJ2-5; D gene: -
CDR3 DNA: TGTGCCAGCAGTGAAGAGACTTGGCAGGGGCCTAATGAAAAACTGTTTTTT; CDR3 protein: CASSEETWQGPNEKLFF; clone size: -; V gene: TRBV2; J gene: TRBJ1-4; D gene: -
CDR3 DNA: TGTGCCAGCCAAAGCGGGCTAATGAACACTGAAGCTTTCTTT; CDR3 protein: CASQSGLMNTEAFF; clone size: -; V gene: TRBV6-1; J gene: TRBJ1-1; D gene: -
CDR3 DNA: TGTGCCAGCTCACCACGCAGGGACAATCAGCCCCAGCATTTT; CDR3 protein: CASSPRRDNQPQHF; clone size: -; V gene: TRBV18; J gene: TRBJ1-5; D gene: -
CDR3 DNA: TGTGCCAGCTTCGGGGGGCAATCCTACAATGAGCAGTTCTTC; CDR3 protein: CASFGGQSYNEQFF; clone size: -; V gene: TRBV6-5; J gene: TRBJ2-1; D gene: -
CDR3 DNA: TGTGTCAGAAGCTTAGATGAGGCAGAGACCCAGTACTTC; CDR3 protein: CVRSLDEAETQYF; clone size: -; V gene: TRBV7-5; J gene: TRBJ2-5; D gene: -
CDR3 DNA: TGTGCCAGCAGTGCCGACTTGGGAGGACTCAATGAGCAGTTCTTC; CDR3 protein: CASSADLGGLNEQFF; clone size: -; V gene: TRBV6-4; J gene: TRBJ2-1; D gene: -
CDR3 DNA: TGTGCCACCAGCGGTTCGGGACAGGGGTACAATGAAAAACTGTTTTTT; CDR3 protein: CATSGSGQGYNEKLFF; clone size: -; V gene: TRBV15; J gene: TRBJ1-4; D gene: TRBD1
CDR3 DNA: TGTGCCAGTAGTATGGCCAATGAGCAGTTCTTC; CDR3 protein: CASSMANEQFF; clone size: once; V gene: TRBV19; J gene: TRBJ2-1; D gene: -
CDR3 DNA: TGTGCCAGCTCACCGGGGCATGAGGGCAATCAGCCCCAGCATTTT; CDR3 protein: CASSPGHEGNQPQHF; clone size: -; V gene: TRBV18; J gene: TRBJ1-5; D gene: -
CDR3 DNA: TGCGCCAGCAGCTTGGGACTAGCGGATAGCACAGATACGCAGTATTTT; CDR3 protein: CASSLGLADSTDTQYF; clone size: -; V gene: TRBV5-1; J gene: TRBJ2-3; D gene: TRBD2
CDR3 DNA: TGTGCTTCGGCGGGGGAGGTTGGCTACACCTTC; CDR3 protein: CASAGEVGYTF; clone size: -; V gene: TRBV7-3; J gene: TRBJ1-2; D gene: -
CDR3 DNA: TGTGCTAGTGGAGCTCAGGGCTTAGGAAACACCATATATTTT; CDR3 protein: CASGAQGLGNTIYF; clone size: -; V gene: TRBV12-5; J gene: TRBJ1-3; D gene: -
CDR3 DNA: TGTGCCAGCAGCCCCGAGATAGCGGGAGGGCCCGGAGTCTATGAGCAGTTCTTC; CDR3 protein: CASSPEIAGGPGVYEQFF; clone size: -; V gene: TRBV7-9; J gene: TRBJ2-1; D gene: TRBD2
CDR3 DNA: TGTGCCAGCAGCATATCAGGAAAGTTGGACGAGCAGTACTTC; CDR3 protein: CASSISGKLDEQYF; clone size: -; V gene: TRBV5-4; J gene: TRBJ2-7; D gene: -
CDR3 DNA: TGCGCCAGCAGCCGCATGCCCCTAGCGGGGGTACAAGAGACCCAGTACTTC; CDR3 protein: CASSRMPLAGVQETQYF; clone size: -; V gene: TRBV4-1; J gene: TRBJ2-5; D gene: TRBD2
CDR3 DNA: TGTGCCACCAGCTCACCACCGACTAGCGGGAGTGGGCGCGGGGAGCTGTTTTTT; CDR3 protein: CATSSPPTSGSGRGELFF; clone size: -; V gene: TRBV15; J gene: TRBJ2-2; D gene: TRBD2